The rows below give T cell receptor beta chains drawn from one sample of a study of a mutant IDH1 vaccine in newly diagnosed glioma. No antigen has been assigned to these receptors. Some clones are missing from TCRdb's copy, which holds only in-frame ones; the method was immunoSEQ multiplex PCR. The data show about 32,000 clones, around 80% seen once. The sample in question was PBMCs, obtained from a glioma patient whose treatment included an IDH1 peptide vaccine. The receptors stem from a middle-aged man with glioma. Some clones in this sample may be carry-over from other donors' samples. Each CDR3 is given with its conserved first and last residue. The order of the fields is V gene, J gene, CDR3 length, D gene, clone size, CDR3 protein, CDR3 DNA. The D gene is left open where the match is weak. Where a row states a size, it is once, few, many or the class of an expanded clone; other rows omit it.

v_gene: TRBV2
j_gene: TRBJ2-5
len: 14
d_gene: .
abundance: .
CDR3aa: CASSLMRAQETQYF
CDR3nt: TGTGCCAGCAGTTTGATGAGGGCCCAAGAGACCCAGTACTTC

v_gene: TRBV30
j_gene: TRBJ1-1
len: 14
d_gene: TRBD1
abundance: few
CDR3aa: CAWKQGLVGTEAFF
CDR3nt: TGTGCCTGGAAACAGGGGCTGGTGGGCACTGAAGCTTTCTTT

v_gene: TRBV6-6
j_gene: TRBJ1-1
len: 16
d_gene: .
abundance: .
CDR3aa: CASSLSPNPGSAEAFF
CDR3nt: TGTGCCAGCAGTTTAAGCCCCAACCCTGGCTCCGCTGAAGCTTTCTTT

v_gene: TRBV30
j_gene: TRBJ1-2
len: 11
d_gene: .
abundance: .
CDR3aa: CASGQIYGYTF
CDR3nt: TGTGCCTCCGGACAGATATATGGCTACACCTTC

v_gene: TRBV5-4
j_gene: TRBJ1-6
len: 15
d_gene: TRBD1
abundance: .
CDR3aa: CASSVPGTGGSPLHF
CDR3nt: TGTGCCAGCAGCGTTCCCGGGACAGGGGGTTCACCCCTCCACTTT

v_gene: TRBV2
j_gene: TRBJ1-1
len: 14
d_gene: .
abundance: .
CDR3aa: CASSLQLGIDEAFF
CDR3nt: TGTGCCAGCAGTCTACAACTTGGGATAGATGAAGCTTTCTTT

v_gene: TRBV30
j_gene: TRBJ1-6
len: 15
d_gene: TRBD1
abundance: .
CDR3aa: CAWIHRDRAVSPLHF
CDR3nt: TGTGCCTGGATCCACCGGGACAGGGCCGTTTCACCCCTCCACTTT

v_gene: TRBV6-6
j_gene: TRBJ1-2
len: 13
d_gene: .
abundance: .
CDR3aa: CATLARSNYGYTF
CDR3nt: TGTGCCACCCTAGCCCGATCTAACTATGGCTACACCTTC

v_gene: TRBV28
j_gene: TRBJ1-4
len: 14
d_gene: TRBD1
abundance: .
CDR3aa: CASSDRQGHEKLFF
CDR3nt: TGTGCCAGCAGTGACAGACAGGGACACGAAAAACTGTTTTTT

v_gene: TRBV7-9
j_gene: TRBJ1-1
len: 17
d_gene: .
abundance: .
CDR3aa: CASSFRGGRLGNTEAFF
CDR3nt: TGTGCCAGCAGCTTTCGGGGGGGCCGGCTGGGCAACACTGAAGCTTTCTTT

v_gene: TRBV5-4
j_gene: TRBJ2-5
len: 17
d_gene: TRBD2
abundance: .
CDR3aa: CASSGGTSGGSQETQYF
CDR3nt: TGTGCCAGCAGCGGGGGGACTAGCGGGGGGTCCCAAGAGACCCAGTACTTC

v_gene: TRBV5-6
j_gene: TRBJ1-4
len: 14
d_gene: TRBD1
abundance: .
CDR3aa: CASRPGQGDEKLFF
CDR3nt: TGTGCCAGCAGACCGGGACAGGGGGATGAAAAACTGTTTTTT

v_gene: TRBV7-2
j_gene: TRBJ1-3
len: 14
d_gene: .
abundance: once
CDR3aa: CASKQLSSGNTIYF
CDR3nt: TGTGCCAGCAAACAGCTCTCCTCTGGAAACACCATATATTTT

v_gene: TRBV5-8
j_gene: TRBJ1-1
len: 14
d_gene: .
abundance: .
CDR3aa: CASSLAGDYTEAFF
CDR3nt: TGTGCCAGCAGCTTGGCTGGGGACTACACTGAAGCTTTCTTT

v_gene: TRBV7-2
j_gene: TRBJ1-1
len: 13
d_gene: TRBD1
abundance: once
CDR3aa: CASSWDRAGEAFF
CDR3nt: TGTGCCAGCAGCTGGGACAGGGCGGGGGAGGCTTTCTTT

v_gene: TRBV5-1
j_gene: TRBJ1-4
len: 13
d_gene: .
abundance: .
CDR3aa: CASSDGTGEKLFF
CDR3nt: TGCGCCAGCAGCGACGGGACTGGCGAAAAACTGTTTTTT

v_gene: TRBV11-3
j_gene: TRBJ2-5
len: 15
d_gene: TRBD1
abundance: .
CDR3aa: CASISDRADRETQYF
CDR3nt: TGTGCCAGCATTTCAGACAGGGCGGACAGAGAGACCCAGTACTTC

v_gene: TRBV4-1
j_gene: TRBJ2-2
len: 15
d_gene: .
abundance: .
CDR3aa: CASSAPLRGVGELFF
CDR3nt: TGCGCCAGCAGTGCACCTCTTAGGGGGGTCGGGGAGCTGTTTTTT

v_gene: TRBV5-6
j_gene: TRBJ1-2
len: 16
d_gene: TRBD1
abundance: .
CDR3aa: CASSWVGQERIYGYTF
CDR3nt: TGTGCCAGCAGCTGGGTTGGACAGGAACGAATCTATGGCTACACCTTC

v_gene: TRBV4-1
j_gene: TRBJ1-1
len: 13
d_gene: .
abundance: .
CDR3aa: CASIASPNTEAFF
CDR3nt: TGCGCCAGCATCGCAAGCCCGAACACTGAAGCTTTCTTT

v_gene: TRBV5-5
j_gene: TRBJ1-1
len: 13
d_gene: .
abundance: .
CDR3aa: CASSPQVNTEAFF
CDR3nt: TGTGCCAGCAGCCCTCAAGTGAACACTGAAGCTTTCTTT

v_gene: TRBV7-9
j_gene: TRBJ1-1
len: 14
d_gene: .
abundance: few
CDR3aa: CASSIGRKNTEAFF
CDR3nt: TGTGCCAGCAGCATAGGCCGCAAGAACACTGAAGCTTTCTTT

v_gene: TRBV6-1
j_gene: TRBJ2-5
len: 14
d_gene: TRBD2
abundance: .
CDR3aa: CASSPGGSQETQYF
CDR3nt: TGTGCCAGCAGTCCCGGGGGGTCCCAAGAGACCCAGTACTTC

v_gene: TRBV7-9
j_gene: TRBJ1-2
len: 14
d_gene: TRBD1
abundance: .
CDR3aa: CASSSGQGNYGYTF
CDR3nt: TGTGCCAGCAGCTCGGGACAGGGGAACTATGGCTACACCTTC

v_gene: TRBV19
j_gene: TRBJ1-1
len: 17
d_gene: TRBD1
abundance: .
CDR3aa: CASSIVVGRGRNTEAFF
CDR3nt: TGTGCCAGTAGTATAGTCGTAGGGAGGGGGCGGAACACTGAAGCTTTCTTT

v_gene: TRBV30
j_gene: TRBJ2-1
len: 11
d_gene: .
abundance: few
CDR3aa: CAWSSLNEQFF
CDR3nt: TGTGCCTGGAGTTCGCTGAATGAGCAGTTCTTC

v_gene: TRBV29-1
j_gene: TRBJ1-4
len: 17
d_gene: .
abundance: .
CDR3aa: CSVEGERGGSLREKLFF
CDR3nt: TGCAGCGTTGAGGGGGAGAGGGGGGGATCCCTTCGCGAAAAACTGTTTTTT

v_gene: TRBV18
j_gene: TRBJ2-7
len: 16
d_gene: TRBD2
abundance: .
CDR3aa: CASSPRGLAGGYEQYF
CDR3nt: TGTGCCAGCTCACCCCGGGGACTAGCGGGGGGGTACGAGCAGTACTTC

v_gene: TRBV5-1
j_gene: TRBJ1-1
len: 14
d_gene: TRBD1
abundance: medium-sized
CDR3aa: CASSREGQGIWAFF
CDR3nt: TGCGCCAGCAGCCGGGAAGGACAGGGGATTTGGGCTTTCTTT

v_gene: TRBV7-8
j_gene: TRBJ2-7
len: 15
d_gene: TRBD2
abundance: .
CDR3aa: CASSVGLAGYYEQYF
CDR3nt: TGTGCCAGCAGCGTGGGGTTAGCGGGCTATTACGAGCAGTACTTC

v_gene: TRBV6-1
j_gene: TRBJ1-4
len: 15
d_gene: TRBD1
abundance: .
CDR3aa: CASNSARGQGGRLFF
CDR3nt: TGTGCCAGCAATTCCGCGAGGGGACAGGGAGGTCGGCTGTTTTTT

v_gene: TRBV5-4
j_gene: TRBJ2-7
len: 14
d_gene: TRBD1
abundance: once
CDR3aa: CASSFGRGQYEQYF
CDR3nt: TGTGCCAGCAGCTTCGGCAGGGGGCAGTACGAGCAGTACTTC

v_gene: TRBV28
j_gene: TRBJ1-6
len: 20
d_gene: .
abundance: once
CDR3aa: CASSLILGRANSSYNSPLHF
CDR3nt: TGTGCCAGCAGCCTCATTCTCGGCAGGGCAAACAGCTCCTATAATTCACCCCTCCACTTT

v_gene: TRBV6-6
j_gene: TRBJ2-7
len: 16
d_gene: TRBD2
abundance: .
CDR3aa: CASSFPPLAGGREQYF
CDR3nt: TGTGCCAGTTCCTTCCCCCCCCTAGCGGGGGGGCGGGAGCAGTACTTC

v_gene: TRBV5-4
j_gene: TRBJ1-1
len: 16
d_gene: TRBD1
abundance: once
CDR3aa: CASSSGGGGGNTEAFF
CDR3nt: TGTGCCAGCAGCAGCGGAGGGGGCGGAGGGAACACTGAAGCTTTCTTT

v_gene: TRBV19
j_gene: TRBJ1-5
len: 15
d_gene: .
abundance: few
CDR3aa: CASSKQRGSNQPQHF
CDR3nt: TGTGCCAGTAGCAAGCAACGGGGGAGCAATCAGCCCCAGCATTTT

v_gene: TRBV19
j_gene: TRBJ2-2
len: 13
d_gene: .
abundance: .
CDR3aa: CASKVMHTGELFF
CDR3nt: TGTGCCAGTAAAGTAATGCACACCGGGGAGCTGTTTTTT

v_gene: TRBV21-1
j_gene: TRBJ1-5
len: 15
d_gene: .
abundance: .
CDR3aa: CASSNPGQQDQPQHF
CDR3nt: TGTGCCAGCAGCAACCCGGGACAGCAAGATCAGCCCCAGCATTTT

v_gene: TRBV14
j_gene: TRBJ2-1
len: 12
d_gene: .
abundance: .
CDR3aa: CASSPGGGEQFF
CDR3nt: TGTGCCAGCAGCCCCGGAGGGGGTGAGCAGTTCTTC

v_gene: TRBV5-1
j_gene: TRBJ1-2
len: 16
d_gene: .
abundance: .
CDR3aa: CASSLEVTIDNYGYTF
CDR3nt: TGCGCCAGCAGCTTGGAGGTGACAATAGACAACTATGGCTACACCTTC

v_gene: TRBV7-9
j_gene: TRBJ1-1
len: 16
d_gene: .
abundance: .
CDR3aa: CASSLDPGILNTEAFF
CDR3nt: TGTGCCAGCAGCTTAGACCCCGGGATCTTGAACACTGAAGCTTTCTTT

v_gene: TRBV12-1
j_gene: TRBJ1-3
len: 13
d_gene: .
abundance: .
CDR3aa: CASSWTGGNTIYF
CDR3nt: TGTGCCAGCAGCTGGACAGGGGGAAACACCATATATTTT